These T cell receptor beta chains were read from a single sample in a study of OX40 agonist ivuxolimab in advanced cancers. Produced via immunoSEQ multiplex PCR; TCRdb's table is partial and in-frame only. The profile shows about 72,000 clones, about nine tenths of them singletons. The sequencing used CD4+ or CD8+ T cells sorted from blood, collected in a trial of the OX40 agonist ivuxolimab. These receptors were collected from an adult with an advanced solid tumor such as melanoma, head and neck, liver or kidney cancer. Both conserved end residues are part of each CDR3.

V: TRBV7-6
CDR3: CASSPLLGSGNTIYF

V: TRBV7-2
CDR3: CASSLAGLDGPYGYTF

V: TRBV7-3
CDR3: CASSPDGGGELFF

V: TRBV7-3
CDR3: CASSAGTSPRTDTQYF

V: TRBV9
CDR3: CASSLGLAGVWYEQYF

V: TRBV7-6
CDR3: CASSLVTDTGELFF

V: TRBV10-3
CDR3: CAISPSGQGAYGYTF

V: TRBV19
CDR3: CASSTDTPDEQFF

V: TRBV7-9
CDR3: CASSSSQVEAFF

V: TRBV9
CDR3: CASSVEPRLFQETQYF

V: TRBV5-4
CDR3: CASSLGQGWTEAFF

V: TRBV5-5
CDR3: CASSFDLNTEAFF

V: TRBV28
CDR3: CASSLPGPYEQYF

V: TRBV30
CDR3: CAWRGTSYTEAFF

V: TRBV11-2
CDR3: CASSLGGGGAGAQYF

V: TRBV28
CDR3: CASSSRLAAVGNEQFF

V: TRBV11-3
CDR3: CASSFRGGGETQYF

V: TRBV5-5
CDR3: CASSPGQSNQPQHF

V: TRBV7-3
CDR3: CASSLGTGWSGGEAFF

V: TRBV7-8
CDR3: CASSPHRSGRIDEQFF

V: TRBV30
CDR3: CACYRQANTGELFF

V: TRBV27
CDR3: CASSPEGAYNEQFF

V: TRBV4-3
CDR3: CASSQDLGGSSSGNTIYF

V: TRBV11-2
CDR3: CASSLGEGRSYEQYF

V: TRBV9
CDR3: CASSPNLGQGALSEAFF

V: TRBV28
CDR3: CASSFIEWWRQGANYGYTF

V: TRBV19
CDR3: CASTPGSNTEAFF

V: TRBV5-4
CDR3: CASSQSSGTGSYEQYF

V: TRBV10-3
CDR3: CAIRATGRTGELFF

V: TRBV27
CDR3: CASSLLTPENEQFF

V: TRBV7-3
CDR3: CASSLQGATEAFF

V: TRBV5-4
CDR3: CASSFKGFDGYTF

V: TRBV7-9
CDR3: CASGPYRGQMKNEKLFF

V: TRBV21-1
CDR3: CASSSRTSGRGTGELFF

V: TRBV7-6
CDR3: CASSLNLNGGLAGHEQFF

V: TRBV7-9
CDR3: CASNQLGQGAVGELFF

V: TRBV28
CDR3: CASSFMGVSNQPQHF

V: TRBV27
CDR3: CASSYTGGSGNTIYF

V: TRBV7-9
CDR3: CASSPTQGMVITEAFF

V: TRBV6-1
CDR3: CATSPGFSYGYTF

V: TRBV5-6
CDR3: CASSFQGGVDTQYF

V: TRBV7-9
CDR3: CASPVDSLTQPGELFF

V: TRBV27
CDR3: CASSLTGTYYAGANVLTF

V: TRBV19
CDR3: CASSIDRGVGETQYF

V: TRBV28
CDR3: CASSFVFFGRTNTEAFF

V: TRBV15
CDR3: CATSSFRGGEQYF

V: TRBV13
CDR3: CASSSGPGDGTDTQYF